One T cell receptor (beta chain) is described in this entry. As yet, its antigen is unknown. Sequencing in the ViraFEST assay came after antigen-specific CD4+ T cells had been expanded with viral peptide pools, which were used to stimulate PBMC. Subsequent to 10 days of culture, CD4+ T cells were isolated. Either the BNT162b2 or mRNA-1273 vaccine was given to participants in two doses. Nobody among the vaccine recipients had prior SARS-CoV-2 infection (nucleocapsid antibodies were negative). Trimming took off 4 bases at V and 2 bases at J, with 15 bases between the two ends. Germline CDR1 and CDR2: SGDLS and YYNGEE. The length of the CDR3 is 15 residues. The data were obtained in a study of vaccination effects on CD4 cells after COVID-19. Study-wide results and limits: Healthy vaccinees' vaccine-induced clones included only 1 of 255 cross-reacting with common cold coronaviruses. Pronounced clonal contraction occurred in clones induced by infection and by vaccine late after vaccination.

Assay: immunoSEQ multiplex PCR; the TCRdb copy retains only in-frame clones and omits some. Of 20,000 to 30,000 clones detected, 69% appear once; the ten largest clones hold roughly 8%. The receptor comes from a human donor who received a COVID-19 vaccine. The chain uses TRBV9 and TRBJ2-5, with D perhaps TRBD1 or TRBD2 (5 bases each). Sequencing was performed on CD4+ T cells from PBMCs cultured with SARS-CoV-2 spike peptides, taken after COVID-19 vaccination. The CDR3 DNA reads TGTGCCAGCAGCTGGGGGACCACCCCGCAAGAGACCCAGTACTTC. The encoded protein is CASSWGTTPQETQYF.